A single sample is the source of the 29 T cell receptor beta chains below, sequenced in a study of control samples from healthy donors and cancer patients. Here immunoSEQ multiplex PCR was the method, and the copy in TCRdb shows in-frame clones only, minus some. Of fewer than 200,000 clones in the sample, 96% were seen once. What was sequenced was blood. The receptors derive from a woman younger than 45 in good health.

The genes are TRBV27 and TRBJ2-1; 10 nucleotides match TRBD2. V lost 0 bases, J lost 0 bases, and 8 bases stayed unmatched. This CDR3 is 19 amino acids long. Germline V gives CDR1 MNHEY, CDR2 SMNVEV (reference sequence). The CDR3 nucleotides are TGTGCCAGCAGTTTATCGGAAAATATAGCGGGAGGCTCCTACAATGAGCAGTTCTTC. Protein product: CASSLSENIAGGSYNEQFF.

This chain joins TRBV30 and TRBJ2-2; the match to TRBD2 covers 7 bases. The V gene end was trimmed by 8 bases and the J gene end by 3 bases; junction bases not matched to a gene: 6. The CDR3 is 13 residues long. CDR1 and CDR2 (germline): GTSNPN, SVGIG (reference sequence). For the CDR3, the DNA is TGTGCCGACCTTCGGGGGGACACCGGGGAGCTGTTTTTT. Translated, it gives CADLRGDTGELFF.

The gene calls are TRBV30 and TRBJ1-1; TRBD1 matches at 7 bases. The germline CDR1 and CDR2 sequences are GTSNPN and SVGIG (reference sequence). The CDR3 is 16 residues long. After removal of 3 bases from V and 1 base from J, the junction contained 11 bases not matched to a gene. The CDR3 region has the DNA TGTGCCTGGAGATGGACAGGAGGGCTCCGGAACACTGAAGCTTTCTTT. It translates to CAWRWTGGLRNTEAFF.

V gene TRBV27 combines with J gene TRBJ1-2; 7 nucleotides line up with TRBD1. Germline V gene sequence: CDR1 MNHEY, CDR2 SMNVEV (reference sequence). CDR3 size: 14 residues. J gave up 3 bases and V 6 bases, and 7 bases lay outside the gene matches. The CDR3 is CASRGAGGDYGYTF. The CDR3 DNA is TGTGCCAGCAGGGGGGCAGGGGGAGACTATGGCTACACCTTC.

V gene TRBV5-6 combines with J gene TRBJ1-5; possible D gene TRBD1, 6 bases. CDR3 length equals 13 residues. The germline V gene encodes CDR1 SGHDT and CDR2 YYEEEE. Trimming removed 0 bases at V and 5 bases at J, with 6 bases between. CDR3 in DNA: TGTGCCAGCAGCTTGGCAGGGGATCAGCCCCAGCATTTT. It specifies CASSLAGDQPQHF.

The chain uses TRBV27 and TRBJ2-1, with 10 bases aligning to TRBD2. From germline, CDR1 is MNHEY and CDR2 SMNVEV (reference sequence). V shed 8 bases, J shed 6 bases, and the junction held 4 bases outside the gene matches. The CDR3 contains 13 residues. The CDR3 sequence is CASGIAGGNEQFF. The DNA of the CDR3 is TGTGCCAGCGGAATAGCGGGAGGCAATGAGCAGTTCTTC.

The chain carries TRBV30 and TRBJ2-6; 7 bases fit TRBD2. The germline V gene has CDR1 GTSNPN and CDR2 SVGIG (reference sequence). The CDR3 has 18 residues. V dropped 3 bases and J dropped 0; count of bases not matched to a gene: 11. CDR3 sequence: CAWSPGKRDHSGANVLTF. CDR3 sequence (DNA): TGTGCCTGGAGCCCAGGGAAGCGGGACCACTCTGGGGCCAACGTCCTGACTTTC.

The chain has TRBV28 and TRBJ2-1, with TRBD2 matching over 14 bases. Germline CDR1 and CDR2: MDHEN and SYDVKM. This CDR3 is 20 amino acids long. Trimming at V came to 6 bases and at J to 6 bases, leaving 19 bases not matched to a gene. The CDR3, as DNA: TGTGCCAGCAGCCCAATATATATACCCCCGGGACTAGCGGGAGTCAATGAGCAGTTCTTC. It is translated as CASSPIYIPPGLAGVNEQFF.

This chain connects TRBV18 to TRBJ1-5; perhaps TRBD1 as D (5 bases). Per the germline V gene, CDR1 is KGHSH and CDR2 is LQKENI. Trimming took 2 bases from V and 0 from J, leaving 11 bases between them. CDR3 length: 16 amino acids. For the CDR3, the DNA is TGTGCCAGCTCACCATCGGGGGGGATTAGCAATCAGCCCCAGCATTTT. Protein: CASSPSGGISNQPQHF.

J is TRBJ1-1 and V is TRBV7-3; D is unresolved. With 5 bases removed from V and 4 bases from J, the gap between germline ends came to 11 bases. Germline V lookup: CDR1 SGHTA, CDR2 FQGTGA. The CDR3 has 13 residues. CDR3 in amino acids: CASSPGRSTEAFF. The DNA of the CDR3 is TGTGCCAGCAGCCCCGGGCGTTCCACTGAAGCTTTCTTT.

The J gene is TRBJ2-4, the V gene TRBV7-8; D gene ambiguous. Germline CDR1 SGHVS, CDR2 FQNEAQ. V was clipped by 2 bases and J by 1 base, with 18 bases between them. CDR3 length: 18 residues. The CDR3 DNA reads TGTGCCAGCAGCTTAATAGAACAGAAGGTCTTTGCCAAAAACATTCAGTACTTC. This gives the protein CASSLIEQKVFAKNIQYF.

This clone turned up a few times. The J gene is TRBJ2-5, the V gene TRBV3-1 (or the pseudogene TRBV3-2); 8 bases agree with TRBD2. CDR1 LGHDT and CDR2 YNNKEL come from the germline V gene (reference sequence). This CDR3 is 17 amino acids long. Trimming took 4 bases from V and 3 from J; bases not matched to a gene: 13. The CDR3 nucleotides are TGTGCCAGCAGCCTTGAACTAGCGGAAATAGAAGAAGAGACCCAGTACTTC. It is translated as CASSLELAEIEEETQYF.

This chain uses TRBV7-3 with TRBJ2-1; 8 nucleotides match TRBD1. After removal of 3 bases from V and 0 bases from J, the junction contained 19 bases not matched to a gene. This CDR3 contains 21 residues. The V gene's germline CDR1 is SGHTA and CDR2 FQGTGA. CDR3 region: CASSLGSGDRIFFGSYNEQFF. In DNA form, the CDR3 reads TGTGCCAGCAGCTTGGGAAGTGGGGACAGGATTTTTTTCGGCTCCTACAATGAGCAGTTCTTC.

The CDR3: CASSLDLHGTSGRAGTGELFF. The CDR3 DNA follows: TGCGCCAGCAGCTTGGACCTCCACGGGACTAGCGGGAGGGCGGGCACCGGGGAGCTGTTTTTT. The chain combines TRBV5-1 with TRBJ2-2; TRBD2 aligns across 16 bases. This CDR3 is 21 amino acids long. Germline values: CDR1 SGHRS, CDR2 YFSETQ. The trim removed 0 bases at V and 4 bases at J, leaving 12 bases unmatched. Supplemented by reference TRBV5-1 and TRBJ2-2, the full variable domain reads KAGVTQTPRYLIKTRGQQVTLSCSPISGHRSVSWYQQTPGQGLQFLFEYFSETQRNKGNFPGRFSGRQFSNSRSEMNVSTLELGDSALYLCASSLDLHGTSGRAGTGELFFGEGSRLTVL.

The chain employs TRBV14 and TRBJ2-3; TRBD2 aligns across 10 bases. The germline CDR1 and CDR2 sequences are SGHDN and FVKESK. This CDR3 has 15 residues. The V and J ends lost 4 bases and 5 bases, in that order; junction bases with no gene match: 6. CDR3 region: CASSRAGGPGDTQYF. Written as DNA, the CDR3 is TGTGCCAGCAGCCGAGCGGGGGGGCCGGGAGATACGCAGTATTTT.

The rearrangement joins TRBV3-1 (or the pseudogene TRBV3-2) to TRBJ2-7; TRBD1 is a possible D gene (5 bases). This CDR3 has 12 residues. The germline V gene has CDR1 LGHDT and CDR2 YNNKEL (reference sequence). Trimming stripped 2 bases from V and 6 bases from J, with 8 bases between. CDR3: CASSQRGGEQYF. Written as DNA, the CDR3 is TGTGCCAGCAGCCAAAGGGGTGGCGAGCAGTACTTC.

On this clone itself: Germline and junction disagree at one end, which may indicate a read error. The chain joins TRBV11-2 to TRBJ2-1, with unresolved D. Per the germline V gene, CDR1 is SGHAT and CDR2 is FQNNGV. This CDR3 contains 14 residues. The CDR3 bases are TGTGCCAGCAGCGAGCTTAGACCCTATAATGAGCAGTTCTTC. Protein sequence: CASSELRPYNEQFF. Based on the CDR3 plus reference TRBV11-2 and TRBJ2-1, the full variable domain is EAGVAQSPRYKIIEKRQSVAFWCNPISGHATLYWYQQILGQGPKLLIQFQNNGVVDDSQLPKDRFSAERLKGVDSTLKIQPAKLEDSAVYLCASSELRPYNEQFFGPGTRLTVL.

The V call is TRBV5-6, the J call TRBJ2-1, with D tentatively TRBD1 (5 bases). Per germline, CDR1 SGHDT and CDR2 YYEEEE. The CDR3 has 15 residues. V was clipped by 0 bases and J by 3 bases, with 10 bases between them. CDR3 nucleotides: TGTGCCAGCAGCTTGGGGCAGGGTCTCTACAATGAGCAGTTCTTC. Translating gives CASSLGQGLYNEQFF. Using reference TRBV5-6 and TRBJ2-1 for the parts outside the CDR3, the full variable domain is DAGVTQSPTHLIKTRGQQVTLRCSPKSGHDTVSWYQQALGQGPQFIFQYYEEEERQRGNFPDRFSGHQFPNYSSELNVNALLLGDSALYLCASSLGQGLYNEQFFGPGTRLTVL.

The chain links TRBV5-1 to TRBJ2-3; D perhaps matches TRBD1 (6 bases). The CDR3 extends over 15 amino acids. Trimming took off 0 bases at V and 7 bases at J, with 15 bases between the two ends. Germline V gives CDR1 SGHRS, CDR2 YFSETQ. This CDR3 reads CASSLGLDSINTQYF. In DNA, the CDR3 is TGCGCCAGCAGCTTGGGTTTGGACAGCATTAATACGCAGTATTTT.

The chain carries TRBV19 and TRBJ1-5; the D gene is possibly TRBD1 (5 bases). Germline CDR1 and CDR2: LNHDA and SQIVND (reference sequence). V was cut by 7 bases and J by 0 bases, with 16 bases left in between. The length of the CDR3 is 16 residues. CDR3 amino acids: CASNSGRPNSNQPQHF. The CDR3 DNA follows: TGTGCCAGTAACTCGGGACGGCCAAATAGCAATCAGCCCCAGCATTTT.

The count of this clone is one. The genes are TRBV5-6 and TRBJ1-1, with TRBD1 as a possible D gene (6 bases). The CDR3 runs to 15 residues. V dropped 0 bases and J dropped 5 bases, with 14 bases sitting between them. CDR1 SGHDT and CDR2 YYEEEE come from the germline V gene. CDR3 protein: CASSLAFGGQTEAFF. The CDR3 DNA reads TGTGCCAGCAGCTTGGCCTTCGGGGGGCAAACTGAAGCTTTCTTT.

This rearrangement joins TRBV28 to TRBJ1-5; 9 nucleotides agree with TRBD1. The CDR3 loop spans 18 amino acids. CDR1 and CDR2 (germline): MDHEN, SYDVKM. With V trimmed by 1 base and J by 1 base, 8 bases remained unmatched. CDR3 sequence: CASSLFPPGTGSNQPQHF. CDR3 in DNA: TGTGCCAGCAGTTTATTTCCCCCCGGGACAGGGAGCAATCAGCCCCAGCATTTT.

The chain carries TRBV29-1 and TRBJ2-1; possibly TRBD2 for D (5 bases). Germline CDR1 reads SQVTM; CDR2 reads ANQGSEA. There are 12 residues in the CDR3. Trimming took 5 bases from V and 3 from J, leaving 8 bases between them. CDR3 residues: CSVFRDYNEQFF. The CDR3 bases are TGCAGCGTTTTCCGGGACTACAATGAGCAGTTCTTC.

The CDR3 coding sequence is TGTGCCAGCAGCTTACTAAGGGTGGCCGGGGAGCTGTTTTTT. Its protein product is CASSLLRVAGELFF. The rearrangement links TRBV7-2 to TRBJ2-2; D unresolved. There are 14 residues in the CDR3. Trimming stripped 2 bases from V and 6 bases from J, with 10 bases between. In germline, CDR1 is SGHTA, CDR2 FQGNSA.

The chain recombines TRBV5-4 with TRBJ1-1, with 9 bases fitting TRBD1. J lost 6 bases, V lost 3 bases, and 6 bases had no gene match. The CDR3 runs 14 residues. CDR1 and CDR2 from the germline V gene are SGHNT and YYREEE (reference sequence). The CDR3: CASSSGTGYPEAFF. In DNA, the CDR3 is TGTGCCAGCAGCTCCGGGACAGGGTATCCTGAAGCTTTCTTT.

The chain carries TRBV28 and TRBJ2-1, with D maybe TRBD2 (6 bases). The CDR3 contains 14 residues. Trimming cost V 8 bases and J 0 bases, with 11 bases left between them. Germline CDR1 and CDR2: MDHEN and SYDVKM. CDR3 protein: CASEGLISYNEQFF. DNA of the CDR3: TGTGCCAGCGAGGGACTTATCTCCTACAATGAGCAGTTCTTC.

The rearrangement uses TRBV27 and TRBJ1-4, with D tentatively TRBD1 (6 bases). The CDR3 has 15 residues. Deletions cut 3 bases from V and 7 bases from J, with 15 bases between. CDR1 MNHEY and CDR2 SMNVEV come from the germline V gene (reference sequence). The CDR3 protein is CASSFSQGLGEKLFF. The DNA for the CDR3 is TGTGCCAGCAGTTTCTCTCAGGGGCTAGGTGAAAAACTGTTTTTT.

This clone was recorded only once. J is TRBJ2-5 and V is TRBV12-3 or TRBV12-4, with D perhaps matching TRBD1 or TRBD2 (5 bases each). The CDR3 is 13 amino acids. Trimming left V 7 bases short and J 4 bases short, with 13 bases between. CDR3 region: CASTGDRGETQYF. In DNA form, the CDR3 reads TGTGCCAGCACCGGGGACCGTGGAGAGACCCAGTACTTC.

CDR3: CASSLGGTGFREQYF. The CDR3 DNA is TGTGCCAGCAGCTTGGGTGGGACAGGGTTCCGTGAGCAGTACTTC. The chain combines TRBV5-6 with TRBJ2-7; 9 nucleotides line up with TRBD1. The germline V gene has CDR1 SGHDT and CDR2 YYEEEE. The trim removed 0 bases at V and 7 bases at J, leaving 8 bases unmatched. The CDR3 has 15 amino acids.